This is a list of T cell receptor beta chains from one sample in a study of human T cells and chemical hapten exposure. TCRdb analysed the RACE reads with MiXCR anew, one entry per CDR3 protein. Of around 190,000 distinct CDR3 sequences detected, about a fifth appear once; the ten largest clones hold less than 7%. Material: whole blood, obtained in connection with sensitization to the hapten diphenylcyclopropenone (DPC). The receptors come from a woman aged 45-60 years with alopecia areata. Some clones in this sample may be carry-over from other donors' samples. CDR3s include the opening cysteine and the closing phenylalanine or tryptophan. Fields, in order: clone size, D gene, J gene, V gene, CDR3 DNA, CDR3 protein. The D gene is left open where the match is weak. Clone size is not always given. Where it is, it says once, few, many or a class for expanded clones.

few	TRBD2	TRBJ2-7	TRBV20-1	TGCAGTGCTTTTACTAGCGTCAGCTCCTACGAGCAGTACTTC	CSAFTSVSSYEQYF
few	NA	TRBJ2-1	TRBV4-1	TGCGCCAGCAGCCAAGATCTGGCTAGACGGGAGAATGAGCAGTTCTTC	CASSQDLARRENEQFF
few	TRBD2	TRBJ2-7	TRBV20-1	TGCAGTGCTCTGGGGACTAGAACGTCCTACGAGCAGTACTTC	CSALGTRTSYEQYF
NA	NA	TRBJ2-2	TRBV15	TGTGCCACCAGCAGTCCAGCGGGCCCGAACACCGGGGAGCTGTTTTTT	CATSSPAGPNTGELFF
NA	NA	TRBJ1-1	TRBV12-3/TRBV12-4	TGTGCCAGCAGCTGGAGTCAGGGGAACACTGAAGCTTTCTTT	CASSWSQGNTEAFF
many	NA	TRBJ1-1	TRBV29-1	TGCAGCGTTGGTGGAGGGCTGAACACTGAAGCTTTCTTT	CSVGGGLNTEAFF
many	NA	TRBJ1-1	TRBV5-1	TGCGCCAGCAGCGCCGGGGGGGGATTCTTGAACACTGAAGCTTTCTTT	CASSAGGGFLNTEAFF
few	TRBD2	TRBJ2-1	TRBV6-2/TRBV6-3	TGTGCCAGCAGAAGAGTGCTAGCGGGAGGGCCAAATGAGCAGTTCTTC	CASRRVLAGGPNEQFF
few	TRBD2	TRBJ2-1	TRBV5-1	TGCGCCAGCAGCCAACGACTAGCGGGAGTTGATGAGCAGTTCTTC	CASSQRLAGVDEQFF
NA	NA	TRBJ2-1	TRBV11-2	TGTGCCAGCAGCCTCCGGGAACCGAGTATCGATGGGCAGTTCTTC	CASSLREPSIDGQFF
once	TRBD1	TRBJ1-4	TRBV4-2	TGTGCCAGCAGCCAGCCCGACAGGGGGGATGAAAAACTGTTTTTT	CASSQPDRGDEKLFF
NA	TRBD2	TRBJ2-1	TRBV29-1	TGCAGCGCTGGACGCGGCGGGAGAGCAGATGAGCAGTTCTTC	CSAGRGGRADEQFF
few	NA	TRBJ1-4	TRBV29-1	TGCAGCGTCCGGATCGCAACTAATGAAAAACTGTTTTTT	CSVRIATNEKLFF
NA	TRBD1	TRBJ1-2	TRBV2	TGTGCCAGCAGTGAGGGAGTACAGGGGGCCTATGGCTACACCTTC	CASSEGVQGAYGYTF
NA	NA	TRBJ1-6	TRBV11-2	TGTGCCAGCAGCCAGGCGGCGACAGGAACTAATTCACCCCTCCACTTT	CASSQAATGTNSPLHF
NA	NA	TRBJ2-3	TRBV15	TGTGCCACCAGCAGAGATGCGGGTACAGATACGCAGTATTTT	CATSRDAGTDTQYF
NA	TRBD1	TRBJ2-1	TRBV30	TGTGCCTGGAGCGACAGGGGTGAGCAGTTCTTC	CAWSDRGEQFF
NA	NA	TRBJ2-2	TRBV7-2	TGTGCCAGCAGCTTAAAGCGGGCCGGGGAGCTGTTTTTT	CASSLKRAGELFF
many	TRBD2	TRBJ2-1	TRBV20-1	TGCAGTGCTAGACGCCGAGCGGGAGGGACAAATGAGCAGTTCTTC	CSARRRAGGTNEQFF
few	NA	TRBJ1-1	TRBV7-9	TGTGCCAGCGAGCTTTGGGAGGGGGAAGGCACTGAAGCTTTCTTT	CASELWEGEGTEAFF
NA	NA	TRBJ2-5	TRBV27	TGTGCCAGCAGTCCCTTCGAAGCGAAGGAGACCCAGTACTTC	CASSPFEAKETQYF
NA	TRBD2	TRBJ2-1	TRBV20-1	TGCAGTGCTAGGGATAGCGGGAGGGCCTCCAATGAGCAGTTCTTC	CSARDSGRASNEQFF
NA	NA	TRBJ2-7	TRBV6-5	TGTGCCAGCATGGGAGTTTCGGTCGCTGGGCAGTACTTC	CASMGVSVAGQYF
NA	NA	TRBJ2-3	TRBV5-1	TGCGCCAGCAGCTTGTGGCCCAGCGGGCCCCACGCAGATACGCAGTATTTT	CASSLWPSGPHADTQYF
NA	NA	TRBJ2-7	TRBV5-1	TGCGCCAGCAGCTTGAGTCTCGGCAGGGAGAGGAAACAGTACTTC	CASSLSLGRERKQYF
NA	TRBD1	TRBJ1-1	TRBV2	TGTGCCAGCAGTGCGACAGGGACCCTGAACACTGAAGCTTTCTTT	CASSATGTLNTEAFF
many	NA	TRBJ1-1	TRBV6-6	TGTGCCAGCAGCAGGGGGAACACTGAAGCTTTCTTT	CASSRGNTEAFF
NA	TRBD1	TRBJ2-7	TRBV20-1	TGCAGTGCTAGGGAAGCCTCTCGGACAGGGTACTTCGAGCAGTACTTC	CSAREASRTGYFEQYF
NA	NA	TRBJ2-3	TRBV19	TGTGTCAGTAGTAGGACATCGAGCACAGATACGCAGTATTTT	CVSSRTSSTDTQYF